The 30 T cell receptor beta chains below all came from one sample that was sequenced in a study of resident and recirculating memory T cells in vitiligo. Profiling relied on immunoSEQ multiplex PCR, and the TCRdb table lists in-frame clones only, not all of them. The data hold 70,000 or so clones, with roughly nine tenths observed a single time. Specimen: blood. Every receptor here comes from a male donor with vitiligo.

The chain recombines TRBV27 with TRBJ2-2; TRBD2 might be the D (5 bases). CDR1 MNHEY and CDR2 SMNVEV come from the germline V gene (reference sequence). This CDR3 contains 14 residues. V was trimmed by 3 bases and J by 2 bases, leaving 7 bases between them. Here the CDR3 DNA reads TGTGCCAGCAGTTTTGGACTCAACACCGGGGAGCTGTTTTTT. Protein sequence: CASSFGLNTGELFF.

The chain couples TRBV19 to TRBJ2-3; D remains ambiguous. The CDR3 length is 11 residues. V lost 5 bases to trimming and J lost 6 bases, with 6 bases between them. The V gene's germline CDR1 is LNHDA and CDR2 SQIVND (reference sequence). CDR3 nucleotide sequence: TGTGCCAGTAGTGCCGAGGATACGCAGTATTTT. Encoded protein: CASSAEDTQYF.

The CDR3 bases are TGTGCCAGCAGTTTGGCAGGCTATGGCTACACCTTC. Translated: CASSLAGYGYTF. The V gene is TRBV28, the J gene TRBJ1-2; D not certain. This CDR3 has 12 residues. The V end lost 3 bases, the J end lost 4 bases, and 6 bases lay between the germline ends. Germline-derived CDR1 and CDR2 are MDHEN and SYDVKM.

The chain employs TRBV19 and TRBJ2-3; D remains unclear. The germline gives CDR1 LNHDA, CDR2 SQIVND (reference sequence). Trimming took off 2 bases at V and 4 bases at J, with 7 bases between the two ends. The CDR3 is made up of 13 amino acids. This CDR3 reads CASSIRYSDTQYF. The CDR3 bases are TGTGCCAGTAGTATACGGTACTCAGATACGCAGTATTTT.

This clone has a handful of counts. This rearrangement joins TRBV7-2 to TRBJ2-3, with D possibly being TRBD1 (7 bases). This CDR3 region has 15 residues. CDR1 SGHTA and CDR2 FQGNSA come from the germline V gene. V was shortened by 2 bases and J by 5 bases, with 14 bases between the two germline ends. This CDR3 is CASSLSAGGIDTQYF. The CDR3 bases are TGTGCCAGCAGCTTATCAGCAGGGGGGATAGATACGCAGTATTTT.

The J gene is TRBJ2-5, the V gene TRBV7-9, with TRBD2 identical over 7 bases. Germline V CDR1 and CDR2: SEHNR, FQNEAQ (reference sequence). The trim removed 1 base at V and 4 bases at J, leaving 3 bases unmatched. This CDR3 is 14 amino acids long. The CDR3 DNA is TGTGCCAGCAGCTTAGTTCCGGGGGGAGAGACCCAGTACTTC. Amino acids: CASSLVPGGETQYF.

Here the CDR3 reads CAWSRGQGVGYTF. The CDR3, as DNA: TGTGCCTGGAGTAGGGGTCAGGGCGTTGGCTACACCTTC. The chain has TRBV30 and TRBJ1-2, with D perhaps TRBD1 (5 bases). Germline V gives CDR1 GTSNPN, CDR2 SVGIG (reference sequence). Trimming stripped 2 bases from V and 7 bases from J, with 14 bases between. This CDR3 has 13 residues. The variable domain in full, completed from reference TRBV30 and TRBJ1-2, reads SQTIHQWPATLVQPVGSPLSLECTVEGTSNPNLYWYRQAAGRGLQLLFYSVGIGQISSEVPQNLSASRPQDRQFILSSKKLLLSDSGFYLCAWSRGQGVGYTFGSGTRLTVV.

The chain employs TRBV2 and TRBJ2-3; D unresolved. There are 15 residues in the CDR3. Germline V gene sequence: CDR1 SNHLY, CDR2 FYNNEI. The V end lost 1 base, the J end lost 2 bases, and 10 bases lay between the germline ends. CDR3 DNA sequence: TGTGCCAGCAGTGAAGGTAACATTCTCACAGATACGCAGTATTTT. Translating gives CASSEGNILTDTQYF.

The V call is TRBV4-1, the J call TRBJ2-7; no clear D gene. V dropped 0 bases and J dropped 0 bases, with 9 bases sitting between them. Germline-derived CDR1 and CDR2 are MGHRA and YSYEKL. There are 15 residues in the CDR3. CDR3 sequence: CASSQEAANSYEQYF. CDR3 coding DNA: TGCGCCAGCAGCCAAGAGGCGGCGAACTCCTACGAGCAGTACTTC.

The CDR3 region is CASSPGGSHNSPLHF. DNA of the CDR3: TGTGCCAGCAGCCCGGGGGGGTCCCATAATTCACCCCTCCACTTT. This chain connects TRBV11-2 to TRBJ1-6; D is possibly TRBD1 (5 bases). The germline V and J ends were trimmed by 5 bases and 5 bases, with 13 bases remaining between them. The CDR3 extends over 15 amino acids. Germline-derived CDR1 and CDR2 are SGHAT and FQNNGV.

V gene TRBV9 combines with J gene TRBJ2-7, with 12 bases identical to TRBD2. Germline V gene data show CDR1 as SGDLS and CDR2 as YYNGEE. There are 15 residues in the CDR3. V lost 3 bases, J lost 3 bases, and 4 bases stayed unmatched. CDR3 in DNA: TGTGCCAGCAGCGCGACTAGCGGGGGTCGCTACGAGCAGTACTTC. Its translation is CASSATSGGRYEQYF.

This chain links TRBV6-5 with TRBJ1-2; TRBD1 matches 8 bases. With V trimmed by 2 bases and J by 1 base, 6 bases remained unmatched. The CDR3 consists of 16 residues. CDR1 MNHEY and CDR2 SVGAGI come from the germline V gene. The CDR3 region is CASSYDRGIVNYGYTF. As DNA, the CDR3 is TGTGCCAGCAGTTACGACAGGGGAATAGTTAACTATGGCTACACCTTC.

This clone was seen a handful of times. V usage is TRBV4-3 and J usage is TRBJ2-6, with TRBD1 as a possible D gene (6 bases). From germline, CDR1 is LGHNA and CDR2 YSLEER. With 1 base removed from V and 3 bases from J, the gap between germline ends came to 7 bases. This CDR3 has 15 residues. The CDR3 sequence: CASSQAQGGANVLTF. CDR3 bases: TGCGCCAGCAGCCAAGCACAGGGTGGGGCCAACGTCCTGACTTTC.

The V gene is TRBV9, the J gene TRBJ2-6; D is unresolved. Germline V gives CDR1 SGDLS, CDR2 YYNGEE. The CDR3 has 17 amino acids. Deletions cut 4 bases from V and 0 bases from J, with 14 bases between. The CDR3: CASSPRKSPSGANVLTF. The CDR3 region has the DNA TGTGCCAGCAGCCCGCGTAAAAGCCCCTCTGGGGCCAACGTCCTGACTTTC.

This clone was seen more than once but under ten times. The chain joins TRBV4-3 to TRBJ1-1, with 7 nucleotides matching TRBD1. This CDR3 contains 15 residues. Germline assignment: CDR1 LGHNA and CDR2 YSLEER. V lost 1 base and J lost 7; bases outside the gene matches: 9. The CDR3 here is CASSQGQGTNGEAFF. CDR3 DNA sequence: TGCGCCAGCAGCCAAGGACAGGGCACAAACGGTGAAGCTTTCTTT.

The chain recombines TRBV29-1 with TRBJ1-2; possibly TRBD1 for D (6 bases). Trimming left V 4 bases short and J 3 bases short, with 12 bases between. The CDR3 length is 13 residues. Germline loops: CDR1 SQVTM, CDR2 ANQGSEA. Here the CDR3 reads CSVAQGGDYGYTF. The DNA of the CDR3 is TGCAGCGTTGCACAGGGTGGGGACTATGGCTACACCTTC.

The chain combines TRBV5-1 with TRBJ2-7; 9 nucleotides align to TRBD1. CDR3 length equals 16 residues. Germline V gene sequence: CDR1 SGHRS, CDR2 YFSETQ. The V segment lost 1 base and the J segment 3 bases; nucleotides outside the gene matches: 8. The CDR3 nucleotides are TGCGCCAGCAGCTTGCGGGGAGGACAGGGGTTCTACGAGCAGTACTTC. This translates into CASSLRGGQGFYEQYF.

The V call is TRBV5-4, the J call TRBJ1-2; D not resolved. Trimming pared 0 bases from V and 0 bases from J, leaving 6 bases between. CDR1 SGHNT and CDR2 YYREEE come from the germline V gene (reference sequence). The CDR3 has 14 amino acids. This chain's CDR3 is CASSLDKTNYGYTF. CDR3 DNA sequence: TGTGCCAGCAGCTTGGACAAGACTAACTATGGCTACACCTTC.

The V gene is TRBV18, the J gene TRBJ1-6; 7 positions agree with TRBD1. Germline loops: CDR1 KGHSH, CDR2 LQKENI. With V trimmed by 5 bases and J by 5 bases, 3 bases remained unmatched. CDR3 length equals 14 residues. The CDR3 loop is CASSEGQNNSPLHF. CDR3 coding DNA: TGTGCCAGCTCAGAGGGACAGAATAATTCACCCCTCCACTTT.

The rearrangement links TRBV5-1 to TRBJ2-3; 13 bases are a match to TRBD2. The CDR3 loop spans 16 amino acids. J was trimmed by 1 base and V by 4 bases; bases with no gene match: 3. CDR1 is SGHRS and CDR2 is YFSETQ in the germline V gene. CDR3 bases: TGCGCCAGCAGCGGGGGGACTAGCGGGGGCACAGATACGCAGTATTTT. Protein sequence: CASSGGTSGGTDTQYF.

This chain uses TRBV4-1 with TRBJ1-3; 8 nucleotides match TRBD1. The CDR3 has 18 amino acids. Germline V lookup: CDR1 MGHRA, CDR2 YSYEKL. The junction had 10 bases not matched to a gene; V was cut back by 0 bases and J by 3 bases. CDR3 loop: CASSQEPGGPEDGNTIYF. The CDR3 DNA is TGCGCCAGCAGCCAAGAACCAGGGGGCCCCGAGGATGGAAACACCATATATTTT.

This clone was found once. This chain joins TRBV6-1 and TRBJ1-1; D remains unclear. The germline V gene encodes CDR1 MNHNS and CDR2 SASEGT. The CDR3 contains 14 residues. V was trimmed by 4 bases and J by 1 base, leaving 10 bases between them. The CDR3 nucleotides are TGTGCCAGCAGTGTAATCGGGGAGAACACTGAAGCTTTCTTT. Protein product: CASSVIGENTEAFF.

The chain is built from TRBV9 and TRBJ2-5, with 8 bases that match TRBD1. With 3 bases clipped from V and 5 bases from J, the junction kept 9 bases outside the gene matches. The germline V gene has CDR1 SGDLS and CDR2 YYNGEE. This CDR3 comprises 15 residues. The CDR3 nucleotides are TGTGCCAGCAGCGCCCCCCGGACAGGGCACGAGACCCAGTACTTC. Protein: CASSAPRTGHETQYF. The variable domain in full, with the rest retrieved from reference TRBV9 and TRBJ2-5, is DSGVTQTPKHLITATGQRVTLRCSPRSGDLSVYWYQQSLDQGLQFLIQYYNGEERAKGNILERFSAQQFPDLHSELNLSSLELGDSALYFCASSAPRTGHETQYFGPGTRLLVL.

The chain links TRBV28 to TRBJ1-5; no clear D. This CDR3 contains 12 residues. The ends were cut back, 9 bases at V and 1 base at J, with 7 bases in the middle. Germline-derived CDR1 and CDR2 are MDHEN and SYDVKM. The CDR3 loop is CASRSSNQPQHF. CDR3 nucleotide sequence: TGTGCCAGTCGAAGCAGCAATCAGCCCCAGCATTTT.

J is TRBJ1-1 and V is TRBV5-1; weak D call: TRBD1 (5 bases). V lost 7 bases, J lost 1 base, and 14 bases lay in between. This CDR3 has 14 amino acids. Looked up from germline, CDR1 is SGHRS and CDR2 is YFSETQ. The chain's CDR3 is CASYLTTENTEAFF. The CDR3 DNA reads TGCGCCAGCTACTTAACGACAGAGAACACTGAAGCTTTCTTT. Using reference TRBV5-1 and TRBJ1-1 for the parts outside the CDR3, the full variable domain is KAGVTQTPRYLIKTRGQQVTLSCSPISGHRSVSWYQQTPGQGLQFLFEYFSETQRNKGNFPGRFSGRQFSNSRSEMNVSTLELGDSALYLCASYLTTENTEAFFGQGTRLTVV.

The chain couples TRBV4-3 to TRBJ1-2; D is possibly TRBD1 (6 bases). Germline CDR1 and CDR2: LGHNA and YSLEER. V lost 4 bases to trimming and J lost 2 bases, with 14 bases between them. The CDR3 is 15 residues long. Written as DNA, the CDR3 is TGCGCCAGCAGCCCAACCCGGGACACCAACTATGGCTACACCTTC. Protein sequence: CASSPTRDTNYGYTF.

J is TRBJ1-1 and V is TRBV2; 7 bases agree with TRBD1. The CDR3 is made up of 14 amino acids. Germline lookup yields CDR1 SNHLY and CDR2 FYNNEI. The ends lost 7 bases at V and 0 bases at J; junction bases unmatched: 5. The DNA for the CDR3 is TGTGCCAGCATGCCGGACAGGTTGAACACTGAAGCTTTCTTT. Protein: CASMPDRLNTEAFF.

This chain links TRBV29-1 with TRBJ1-2; D not certain. CDR3 length: 10 residues. V was trimmed by 6 bases and J by 3 bases, leaving 5 bases between them. Germline CDR1 and CDR2: SQVTM and ANQGSEA. In nucleotides, the CDR3 is TGCAGCGTCAGCGACTATGGCTACACCTTC. This gives the protein CSVSDYGYTF.

The chain links TRBV4-3 to TRBJ1-2; D is unresolved. The V end was cut by 0 bases, the J end by 4 bases, with 6 bases between. Germline assignment: CDR1 LGHNA and CDR2 YSLEER. This CDR3 is 13 amino acids long. The CDR3 DNA sequence: TGCGCCAGCAGCCAAGATTCAGGCTATGGCTACACCTTC. Amino acid sequence: CASSQDSGYGYTF.

The V gene is TRBV4-2, the J gene TRBJ1-6; the D gene is possibly TRBD1 (6 bases). Looked up from germline, CDR1 is LGHNA and CDR2 is YNFKEQ. Trimming removed 1 base from V and 6 bases from J, with 13 bases in between. This CDR3 comprises 16 residues. The CDR3 loop reads CASSQAIGQINSPLHF. CDR3 sequence (DNA): TGTGCCAGCAGCCAAGCTATTGGACAGATTAATTCACCCCTCCACTTT.